The present TCR beta chain was sequenced within a study of low-dose radiotherapy and immunotherapy resistance in tumors. Looking at the study overall: In Cohort 2, 1 Gy per fraction was delivered every two weeks, for a total of 13 Gy over 26 weeks. Patients received 300 mg of oral aspirin each day across four cycles, commencing on cycle 1 day 1.

The V gene lost 1 base and the J gene lost 0 bases, with 7 bases spanning the gap. This CDR3 comprises 16 residues. Germline CDR1 reads LGHNA; CDR2 reads YNFKEQ. First-strand cDNA relied on TRAV- and TRBV-specific primers spanning alpha and beta chains. TCR amplification used around 19 PCR cycles, a constant-region primer and a V-primer adapter. Isolated mRNA underwent amplification via in vitro transcription. TCRdb itself ran the reads through MiXCR, one entry per CDR3 protein. Among 85,000 to 95,000 distinct CDR3 sequences listed, 20% were seen once. Noted time point: after trial treatment. The treatment here: LDRT plus nivolumab, ipilimumab, low-dose cyclophosphamide and aspirin (RACIN trial). The donors' regimen was nivolumab, ipilimumab, aspirin, low-dose cyclophosphamide and low-dose radiotherapy. This clonotype was seen many times.

The sample here was PBMCs, taken after low-dose radiotherapy plus immunotherapy. The source is a female donor with ovarian cancer. The chain links TRBV4-2 to TRBJ2-6; D is unclear. The CDR3: CASSQVADSGANVLTF. CDR3 nucleotides: TGTGCCAGCAGCCAAGTTGCAGACTCTGGGGCCAACGTCCTGACTTTC.